Reported below is one TCR beta chain. The data are from a study of blood T cell repertoires in COVID-19. The overall study: Samples came from the United States, Italy and Spain, spanning acute and convalescent COVID-19. The analysed material was cDNA or gDNA that came from T cells, B-cell-depleted T cells, or PBMCs.

In the study's own analysis: For nucleated cells, counts were estimated from reference gene primer amplification. The assay was immunoSEQ multiplex PCR, and TCRdb's table has in-frame clones only and misses some. The V and J calls and the clone size are those of that table, but D and trimming were determined from the DNA. The sample yields about 160,000 clones, about 80% seen once. The CDR3 has 14 amino acids. Germline values: CDR1 LNHDA, CDR2 SQIVND (reference sequence). The trim removed 4 bases at V and 7 bases at J, leaving 8 bases unmatched. This chain uses TRBV19 with TRBJ1-2; 8 bases map to TRBD1. Sequencing was performed on peripheral blood. The sequence derives from a woman over 75 with acute or convalescent COVID-19. The CDR3 nucleotides are TGTGCCAGTAGTACCGGACAGGGCATCATTGGCTACACCTTC. This encodes CASSTGQGIIGYTF.